One TCR beta chain is described in this entry. Its antigen has not been determined. It has no much larger one-base neighbor in the sample; base qualities were not kept. The CDR3 runs 17 residues from the cysteine to the phenylalanine. Left in the record is the CDR3 DNA by itself, 51 bases read in frame from the first base. Based on the germline V gene, the CDR1 and CDR2 sequences are SGHVS and FQNEAQ. V is pruned by 1 base and J by 2 bases, leaving 8 bases of the junction without a gene match. This sample stems from a study of shared clonotypes between healthy human individuals (dated by TCRdb to 2020 to 2021). For context, the study as a whole: The cohort included three men and a couple of women between 18 and 49 years of age. Per donor, three plates each were used for CD4 naive and CD4 memory, two for CD8 naive, and one for CD8 memory. To estimate repertoire size and how much clonotypes are shared between individuals, the study performed deep sequencing of blood TCR repertoires from about 5 healthy adults. Libraries were prepared and TCR repertoires were sequenced by different laboratories using diverse techniques, in order to increase sequencing depth and limit assay-specific biases. Per donor, leukapheresis produced somewhere between about 0.85 and 9.5 billion PBMCs.

Healthy HIV-negative adults with no recently reported acute infections or vaccinations were included as donors. All donors were Caucasian adults living in Nashville, Tennessee, USA. CD4+ T cells were enriched through magnetic negative selection, after which naive cells were positively selected on CD45RA and the remaining negative fraction served as the memory subset. After blood collection by leukapheresis, PBMCs were isolated using Ficoll-Histopaque density gradient centrifugation and then cryopreserved in the vapor phase of liquid nitrogen. Purity and quantity of every magnetically sorted T cell population were checked by analytical flow cytometry. From each sorted fraction, genomic DNA was isolated and quantified by UV absorbance on a Nanodrop 2000c. Using the deep immunoSEQ assay, multiplex PCR amplified TCR CDR3 regions from genomic DNA. Extracted genomic DNA from each cell subset was distributed evenly across all wells of several immunoSEQ 96-well plates, and each plate was treated as a replicate. Each replicate PCR for sorted subsets received roughly 0.2 ug genomic DNA, equal to roughly 30,000 T cell genomes. The purified libraries were quantified using a Qubit 3.0 fluorometer, sized with a Bioanalyzer 2100, and then quantified again using the KAPA Library Quantification kit. Every immunoSEQ 96-well plate was sequenced on a dedicated single-read 150-cycle Illumina NextSeq 550 flow cell. The original pipeline was this. The immunoSEQ output contained only junctional sequences without quality scores, so filtering could not match that applied to full-length reads. Sequences were annotated with PyIR, a Python wrapper for IgBLAST v1.9, using IMGT germline references to assign V/J genes and CDR3. Reads were filtered out if the reads had weak V/J assignments (E-value above 1e-6), no CDR3, stop codons, out-of-frame junctions, or ambiguous translated residues. V3J clonotypes were defined by identical inferred V gene, J gene, and CDR3 amino acid sequence. Percentage overlap between repertoires was calculated by dividing the number of shared unique clonotypes by the size of the smaller repertoire. Three approaches were used to assess repertoire richness: RTK rarefaction, the Chao1 estimator, and Recon v2.1 estimates of unobserved clonotypes. Generation probabilities were computed with OLGA for all TCRbeta clonotypes obtained by the gDNA method from a handful of donors. The table comes from immuneACCESS by way of TCRdb, which keeps in-frame sequences with V and J called. Part of the clones is missing from these tables; in studies checked, under half for an unresolved V gene and the rest for unknown reasons. D and trimming were read from the DNA, whereas the V and J calls and clone size are those reported in that table. This sample is represented by about 2 million clones; approximately 95% of them were singletons. The ten largest account for 0.13% of the sample.

Broader findings and caveats from the paper: Naive subsets generally had larger estimated clonotype richness than memory subsets did. Only blood was sampled, and tissue TCR repertoires likely differ from those in blood. The small number of donors limited the genetic and exposure-history diversity represented. Incomplete sequencing was indicated by rarefaction of sorted-subset datasets, despite the large sequencing depth. Higher generation probabilities were observed for clonotypes shared by all four sorted-subset donors than for non-shared clonotypes. When a handful of donors were compared, the shared fraction of clonotypes was roughly 5% for naive CD4, roughly 3.4% for naive CD8, 2% to 2.5% for memory CD4, and less than 0.5% for memory CD8. Pairwise subsampling indicated that sequencing depth was expected to affect the degree of clonotype sharing among donors.

The sample comprised naive CD4+ T cells sorted from blood. This specimen's cell subset or site label, per the study, means: CD45RA+ positively selected. The chain joins TRBV7-8 to TRBJ2-7; 10 middle bases align to TRBD2. This clonotype was sampled from a man aged 18 to 29 in good health. The DNA reads as follows: TGTGCCAGCAGCTTAGTTATGGCTAGCGGGGGACCCTACGAGCAGTACTTC. This is translated as CASSLVMASGGPYEQYF.